This TCR beta chain was profiled in a study of blood T cell repertoires in COVID-19. On the study more broadly: The United States, Italy and Spain supplied acute and convalescent COVID-19 samples. PBMCs, B-cell-depleted T cells, or T cells were the source of the cDNA or gDNA that made up the material.

This CDR3 has 16 amino acids. Original analysis: Counts of nucleated cells, estimated from reference gene primer amplification, were obtained. Repertoires were generated with immunoSEQ multiplex PCR, while TCRdb's copy carries only in-frame clones and drops some. V and J calls plus clone size are reproduced from that table; the DNA served to infer D and trimming. The repertoire holds around 94,000 clones, with roughly 80% as singletons. Material for sequencing was peripheral blood. This chain connects TRBV21-1 to TRBJ2-3; the table's D call, TRBD2, has no DNA check behind it. TRBV21-1 is described as a pseudogene. The TCR originated in a man aged 55 to 70 with active or convalescent COVID-19. In nucleotides, the CDR3 is TGTGCCAGCAGCAAAGGTTGGGGGGGTCGCACAGATACGCAGTATTTT. Translating gives CASSKGWGGRTDTQYF.